This T cell receptor beta chain derives from a study of graft-versus-host responses after intestinal transplantation. Study-level background: Multivisceral, liver-intestinal, or isolated intestinal transplants were performed in recipients. Every one of the recipients received anti-thymocyte globulin induction and afterwards took tacrolimus and steroids for around 3 years.

Sequenced by immunoSEQ multiplex PCR; TCRdb stores in-frame clones only, minus some. The table lists 95,000 to 150,000 clones, around 95% of them singletons. Regarding the study as a whole: Recipient marrow contained GvH clones, some of which appeared first in ileum or blood.

The CDR3 is 15 amino acids. Germline loops: CDR1 LNHDA, CDR2 SQIVND (reference sequence). Concerning this clone: Antigen unknown.

The chain recombines TRBV19 with TRBJ2-5; 8 bases fit TRBD2. The J call is doubtful: the DNA matches TRBJ2-7 better. The clonotype was recovered from a human donor who received an intestinal transplant. Sequenced here: unstimulated CD8+ T cells sorted from spleen or lymph node cells, sampled before intestinal transplant. The DNA of the CDR3 is TGTGCCAGTAGTATTGGAAGCGGGAGTAGGTACGAGCAGTACTTC. It is translated as CASSIGSGSRYEQYF.